The rows below give T cell receptor beta chains drawn from one sample of a study of blood T cell repertoires in COVID-19. Assay used: immunoSEQ multiplex PCR; TCRdb lists only in-frame clones, some missing. The sample contains about 140,000 clones, approximately 90% of which appear only once. The material sequenced was peripheral blood. The receptors stem from a man aged 60 to 69 with active or convalescent COVID-19. CDR3s include the opening cysteine and the closing phenylalanine or tryptophan. The order of the fields is CDR3 protein, CDR3 DNA, clone size, V gene, J gene, D gene. A D gene is named only where the DNA matches it firmly. A clone size is listed for some rows: how often the clone was seen (once, few, many), or a class if it is expanded.

CASSSQGGGLNEKLFF	TGTGCCAGCAGTTCCCAGGGTGGGGGCCTTAATGAAAAACTGTTTTTT	.	TRBV6-5	TRBJ1-4	.
CASSQGQASYEQYF	TGCGCCAGCAGCCAAGGACAGGCCTCCTACGAGCAGTACTTC	.	TRBV4-3	TRBJ2-7	.
CASSPQPGWAGELFF	TGTGCCAGCTCACCACAACCAGGGTGGGCCGGGGAGCTGTTTTTT	.	TRBV18	TRBJ2-2	.
CASSPGLKGYNEQFF	TGTGCCAGCTCACCGGGGCTAAAAGGTTACAATGAGCAGTTCTTC	.	TRBV18	TRBJ2-1	.
CATSRDVSQTLSNQPQHF	TGTGCCACCAGCAGAGATGTATCACAGACCCTTAGCAATCAGCCCCAGCATTTT	.	TRBV15	TRBJ1-5	.
CASSKVGPYEQYF	TGTGCCAGCAGTAAGGTGGGCCCCTACGAGCAGTACTTC	.	TRBV3-1/TRBV3-2	TRBJ2-7	.
CASSLSGRGQPQHF	TGTGCCAGCAGTTTATCCGGCAGGGGGCAGCCCCAGCATTTT	.	TRBV28	TRBJ1-5	TRBD1
CASSSQQGSYGYTF	TGTGCCAGCAGTTCCCAACAGGGGAGCTATGGCTACACCTTC	.	TRBV6-6	TRBJ1-2	TRBD1
CASSLPQGMGNEQFF	TGTGCCAGCAGCTTACCGCAGGGGATGGGCAATGAGCAGTTCTTC	.	TRBV7-3	TRBJ2-1	.
CASSLGGARAETQYF	TGTGCCAGCAGCTTAGGGGGAGCGCGGGCGGAGACCCAGTACTTC	.	TRBV7-2	TRBJ2-5	.
CASTPSGGNLYEQYF	TGTGCCAGCACCCCGAGCGGGGGCAACCTATACGAGCAGTACTTC	medium-sized	TRBV28	TRBJ2-7	TRBD2
CASSLVAGGSYEQYF	TGCGCCAGCAGCTTGGTGGCGGGAGGCTCCTACGAGCAGTACTTC	.	TRBV5-1	TRBJ2-7	TRBD2
CASSVVPRGLEQFF	TGTGCCAGCAGCGTAGTCCCCAGGGGGCTTGAGCAGTTCTTC	.	TRBV9	TRBJ2-1	TRBD1
CGVRDSSYNEQFF	TGTGGGGTGCGGGACAGCTCCTACAATGAGCAGTTCTTC	.	TRBV6-6	TRBJ2-1	.